This is a list of T cell receptor beta chains from one sample in a study of blood T cell repertoires in COVID-19. Some clones are missing from TCRdb's copy, which holds only in-frame ones; the method was immunoSEQ multiplex PCR. The sample lists about 270,000 clones, approximately 85% occurring once. The sequencing sample was made of PBMCs or T cells enriched from blood (not recorded which). These receptors all come from a woman aged 45-65 years with acute COVID-19. Each CDR3 is given with its conserved first and last residue. The order of the fields is V gene, clone size, D gene, J gene, CDR3 DNA, CDR3 protein. The D gene is left open where the match is weak. Only part of the rows carry a size: once, few, many, or a class if the clone is expanded.

TRBV13,NA,TRBD2,TRBJ2-1,TGTGCCAGCACTCCCCCGGGAGGGTACAATGAGCAGTTCTTC,CASTPPGGYNEQFF
TRBV20-1,once,TRBD2,TRBJ2-4,TGCAGTGCTAGCGGGGGGGCCGTTCAGTACTTC,CSASGGAVQYF
TRBV7-2,NA,NA,TRBJ1-3,TGTGCCAGCAGCTTAGGCAGGGCCCTTTCTGGAAACACCATATATTTT,CASSLGRALSGNTIYF
TRBV5-1,once,NA,TRBJ2-1,TGCGCCAGCAGCTTGGGCAGGGTTGAAAATGAGCAGTTCTTC,CASSLGRVENEQFF
TRBV5-4,NA,NA,TRBJ1-6,TGTGCCAGCAGCTTGGCCGGGGGGGCCTTCACTAATTCACCCCTCCACTTT,CASSLAGGAFTNSPLHF
TRBV7-3,NA,NA,TRBJ1-2,TGTGCCAGCAGTTCGGACAGTCTAAAGGGAGGCTACACCTTC,CASSSDSLKGGYTF
TRBV7-6,few,TRBD1,TRBJ1-5,TGTGCCAGCAGCTTATCCACAGACAGGGGCAATCAGCCCCAGCATTTT,CASSLSTDRGNQPQHF
TRBV18,NA,TRBD1,TRBJ1-4,TGTGCCAGCTCACCACGGGACAGGGGTCCTAATGAAAAACTGTTTTTT,CASSPRDRGPNEKLFF
TRBV14,once,NA,TRBJ1-6,TGTGCCAGCAGCCAAGATTGGAGTCCTCGGTCACCCCTCCACTTT,CASSQDWSPRSPLHF
TRBV5-1,once,NA,TRBJ2-1,TGCGCCAGCAGCTTGGCAGGCGGGTACTACAATGAGCAGTTCTTC,CASSLAGGYYNEQFF
TRBV7-2,NA,NA,TRBJ1-5,TGTGCCAGCAGCTTAGGACAGCATAGCAATCAGCCCCAGCATTTT,CASSLGQHSNQPQHF
TRBV6-5,NA,NA,TRBJ1-6,TGTGCCAGCAGTTCAAGTAAGAGGGGGAATTCACCCCTCCACTTT,CASSSSKRGNSPLHF
TRBV4-1,few,TRBD2,TRBJ2-2,TGCGCCAGCAGGGACTCTAGCGGGAGTAACACCGGGGAGCTGTTTTTT,CASRDSSGSNTGELFF
TRBV19,NA,TRBD1,TRBJ1-3,TGTGCCAGTAGTCCATGGACAGGGGGCAGTTTCTCTGGAAACACCATATATTTT,CASSPWTGGSFSGNTIYF
TRBV7-6,NA,TRBD1,TRBJ1-5,TGTGCCAGCAGCACCGGACAGGATAGCAATCAGCCCCAGCATTTT,CASSTGQDSNQPQHF
TRBV4-3,NA,NA,TRBJ1-2,TGCGCCAGCAGCCCTGCGGACAGTAACTATGGCTACACCTTC,CASSPADSNYGYTF
TRBV2,NA,TRBD1,TRBJ2-7,TGTGCCAGCAGTGATAGTGGGACAGGGCTTAATGGAGAGCAGTACTTC,CASSDSGTGLNGEQYF
TRBV14,NA,TRBD1,TRBJ1-1,TGTGCCAGCAGCCAATTCTTACCCAAGCCGGGACAGGGACATAACACTGAAGCTTTCTTT,CASSQFLPKPGQGHNTEAFF
TRBV4-3,NA,TRBD1,TRBJ1-1,TGCGCCAGCAGCCAAGGGGGAGGGACAGGGAACACTGAAGCTTTCTTT,CASSQGGGTGNTEAFF
TRBV5-4,NA,TRBD2,TRBJ2-5,TGTGCCAGCAGCGGCGGGACTAGCGGTTTCAAAGGGGTCCAAGAGACCCAGTACTTC,CASSGGTSGFKGVQETQYF
TRBV10-2,NA,TRBD2,TRBJ2-7,TGCGCCAGCAGTGAGTCGATGGGGGCGGGGGGATCCGTGGAGCAGTACTTC,CASSESMGAGGSVEQYF
TRBV27,few,TRBD1,TRBJ2-7,TGTGCCACCTCTGGGACAGCATACTACGAGCAGTACTTC,CATSGTAYYEQYF
TRBV5-6,NA,TRBD2,TRBJ2-3,TGTGCCAGCAGCTTCGTTGCGGGGGGACGCACAGATACGCAGTATTTT,CASSFVAGGRTDTQYF
TRBV30,NA,TRBD1,TRBJ2-2,TGTGCCTTTAGGGGGACAGCAAACGGGGAGCTGTTTTTT,CAFRGTANGELFF
TRBV7-2,NA,TRBD1,TRBJ1-1,TGTGCCAGCAGAGCGACTCAGGGGGAGAACACTGAAGCTTTCTTT,CASRATQGENTEAFF
TRBV7-8,NA,TRBD1,TRBJ2-5,TGTGCCAGCAGTCGCCGGGACAGAGGTGGAGAGACCCAGTACTTC,CASSRRDRGGETQYF
TRBV3-1/TRBV3-2,once,NA,TRBJ2-1,TGTGCCAGCAGCCAAGATCTCCGGAATGAGCAGTTCTTC,CASSQDLRNEQFF
TRBV27,NA,NA,TRBJ1-1,TGTGCCAGCAGCGTTACGGTGAGGAACACTGAAGCTTTCTTT,CASSVTVRNTEAFF
TRBV18,NA,TRBD1,TRBJ1-2,TGTGCCAGCTCACCACGGGGACAGGGTGTTGGCTACACCTTC,CASSPRGQGVGYTF
TRBV9,NA,TRBD1,TRBJ1-1,TGTGCCAGCAGCGTAGGACAGGGGGCAGGGAACACTGAAGCTTTCTTT,CASSVGQGAGNTEAFF